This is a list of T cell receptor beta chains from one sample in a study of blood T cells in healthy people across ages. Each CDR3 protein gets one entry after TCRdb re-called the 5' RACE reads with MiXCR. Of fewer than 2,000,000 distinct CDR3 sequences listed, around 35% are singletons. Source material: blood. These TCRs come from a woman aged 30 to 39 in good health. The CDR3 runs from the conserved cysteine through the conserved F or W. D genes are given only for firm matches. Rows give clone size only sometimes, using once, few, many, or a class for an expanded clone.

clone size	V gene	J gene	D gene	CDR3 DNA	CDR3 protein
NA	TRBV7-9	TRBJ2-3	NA	TGTACCAGCAGCTCCCCAGGGAGCCCCACAGATACGCAGTATTTT	CTSSSPGSPTDTQYF
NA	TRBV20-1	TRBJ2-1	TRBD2	TGCAGTGCTACAAATAGCGGGGGGGCAGGTGAGCAGTTCTTC	CSATNSGGAGEQFF
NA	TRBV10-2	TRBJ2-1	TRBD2	TGCGCCAGCAGTGAGTCGACTCTGGGTTGGACTAGCGGGAGGAATGAGCAGTTCTTC	CASSESTLGWTSGRNEQFF
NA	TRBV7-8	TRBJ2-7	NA	TGTGCCAGCAGCCCCCAAGTGGGGCAGTTCCTCCACACCTACGAGCAGTACTTC	CASSPQVGQFLHTYEQYF
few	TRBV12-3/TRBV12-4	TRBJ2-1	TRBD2	TGTGCCAGCAGTTTAGATGGAGCGGGGGGGCACTACAATGAGCAGTTCTTC	CASSLDGAGGHYNEQFF
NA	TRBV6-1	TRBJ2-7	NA	TGTGCCAGCAGGCCGAGGACAGTCTCCTACGAGCAGTACTTC	CASRPRTVSYEQYF
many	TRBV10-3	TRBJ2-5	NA	TGTGCCATCAGTCCGGACCAAGAGACCCAGTACTTC	CAISPDQETQYF
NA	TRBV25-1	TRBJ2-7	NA	TGTGTCAGCAGTGAAAGGGATAGCTCCTACGAGCAGTACTTC	CVSSERDSSYEQYF
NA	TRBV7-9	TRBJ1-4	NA	TGTGCCAGCAGCTTATCTGCGGACCCAAATGAAAAACTGTTTTTT	CASSLSADPNEKLFF
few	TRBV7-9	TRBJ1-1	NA	TGTGCCAGCAGCTTCCAAGGGGGGGTGGGTGAAGCTTTCTTT	CASSFQGGVGEAFF
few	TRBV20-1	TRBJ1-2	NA	TGCAGTGCTAGACAGCCCGACGGGGGCCGCTACACCTTC	CSARQPDGGRYTF
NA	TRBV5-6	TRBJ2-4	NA	TGTGCCAGCAGTCTTGACAGAAACATTCAGTACTTC	CASSLDRNIQYF
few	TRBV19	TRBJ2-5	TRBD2	TGTGCCAGTAGTGAAGGCGGGAGACTCCTAAAGGAGCAGTACTTC	CASSEGGRLLKEQYF
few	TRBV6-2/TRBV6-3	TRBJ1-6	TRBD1	TGTGCCAGCAGGGGACGGACAGGGAAGGAGAATTCACCCCTCCACTTT	CASRGRTGKENSPLHF
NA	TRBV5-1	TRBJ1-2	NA	TGCGCCAGCCGTTCCGGGCCCCTTTATGGCTACACCTTC	CASRSGPLYGYTF
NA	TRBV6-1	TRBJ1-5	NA	TGTGCCAGCAGTGAAGAAGGGACACTTAATCAGCCCCAGCATTTT	CASSEEGTLNQPQHF
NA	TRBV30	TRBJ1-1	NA	TGTGCCTGGAGCTGGGGCGGAGGGGGGACTGAAGCTTTCTTT	CAWSWGGGGTEAFF
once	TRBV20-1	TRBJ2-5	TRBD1	TGCAGTGCGAGGGGGACAGGGGCCTTTTACAGCGGAGGGGGGGAGACCCAGTACTTC	CSARGTGAFYSGGGETQYF
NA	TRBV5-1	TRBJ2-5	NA	TGCGCCAGCAGCTTGCTGGGGGCCCTCCGAGAGACCCAGTACTTC	CASSLLGALRETQYF
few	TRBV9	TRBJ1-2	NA	TGTGCCAGCAGCGGTCCTAATACTGCTAACTATGGCTACACCTTC	CASSGPNTANYGYTF
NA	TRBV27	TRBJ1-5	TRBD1	TGTGCCAGCAGTTTACAGGGGACAGGTCTGGGGGTTCAGCCCCAGCATTTT	CASSLQGTGLGVQPQHF
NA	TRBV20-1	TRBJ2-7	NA	TGCAGTGCTAGAAATACCGGGAACTCCTACGAGCAGTACTTC	CSARNTGNSYEQYF
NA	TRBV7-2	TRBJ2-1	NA	TGTGCCAGCAGCTTAGAAAGCCCCTGGGGGGAGACCCAGTTCTTC	CASSLESPWGETQFF
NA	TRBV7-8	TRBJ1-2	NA	TGTGCCAGCAGCTTGACCAACCGGGGGGGTGGGGACTATGGCTACACCTTC	CASSLTNRGGGDYGYTF
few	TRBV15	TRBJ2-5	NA	TGTGCCACCAGCAGAGGGAGGGGTTCGGGTGAGCAGTACTTC	CATSRGRGSGEQYF
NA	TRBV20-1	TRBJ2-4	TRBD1	TGCAGTGCTAGTGACAGGGAAGGGGTGATAGAGCAGTACTTC	CSASDREGVIEQYF
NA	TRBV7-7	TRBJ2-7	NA	TGTACCAGCAGCCCGGGTGGGGACTCCTACGAGCAGTACTTC	CTSSPGGDSYEQYF
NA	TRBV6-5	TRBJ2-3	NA	TGTGCCAGCAGGCGGACTTCTAGCACAGATACGCAGTATTTT	CASRRTSSTDTQYF
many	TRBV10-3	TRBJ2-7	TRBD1	TGTGCCATCAGCGATTCCGGGACAGGGGCCTACGAGCAGTACTTC	CAISDSGTGAYEQYF
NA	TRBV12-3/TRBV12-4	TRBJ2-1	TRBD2	TGTGCCAGCACCCCTTCGGCGGGAGGCGCTAATGAGCAGTTCTTC	CASTPSAGGANEQFF
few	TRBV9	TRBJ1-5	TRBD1	TGTGCCAGCAGCCCAACGACAGGGGTCAATCAGCCCCAGCATTTT	CASSPTTGVNQPQHF
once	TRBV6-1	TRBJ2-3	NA	TGTGCCTACTTCGTCGTGGGAGTTCGCACAGATACGCAGTATTTT	CAYFVVGVRTDTQYF
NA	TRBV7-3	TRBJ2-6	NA	TGTGCCAGCAGCTTCGGGGGTCAGGGGGCCAACGTCCTGACTTTC	CASSFGGQGANVLTF
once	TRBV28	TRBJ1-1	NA	TGTGCCAGCATCCCGTCGGTAGGATGGGAGAACACTGAAGCTTTCTTT	CASIPSVGWENTEAFF
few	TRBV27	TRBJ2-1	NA	TGTGCCAGCAGTTGGGTCCCCAGCTCCTACAATGAGCAGTTCTTC	CASSWVPSSYNEQFF
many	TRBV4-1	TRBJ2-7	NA	TGCGCCAGCAGCCAAGCCTTTCATGGGGGCGCATACGAGCAGTACTTC	CASSQAFHGGAYEQYF
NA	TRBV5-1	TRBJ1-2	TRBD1	TGCGCCAGCAGCATGCAGGGGGAGTGGGTCTATGGCTACACCTTC	CASSMQGEWVYGYTF
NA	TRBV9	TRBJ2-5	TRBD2	TGTGCCAGCAGCGCCGGACTAGCGGGAGGGCTCCAAGAGACCCAGTACTTC	CASSAGLAGGLQETQYF
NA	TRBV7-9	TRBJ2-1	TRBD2	TGTGCCAGCAGCGAGGGGACTAGCGGGAGGGTCCATGAGCAGTTCTTC	CASSEGTSGRVHEQFF
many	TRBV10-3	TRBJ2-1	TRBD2	TGTGCCATCAGGGCCCCAGGACTAGCGGGGGACAGTGAGCAGTTCTTC	CAIRAPGLAGDSEQFF
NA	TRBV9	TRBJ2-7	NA	TGTGCCAGCAGCCCCCGGGCAGGGGAGCAGTACTTC	CASSPRAGEQYF
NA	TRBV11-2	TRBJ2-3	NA	TGTGCCAGCAGCTTAGGCGCAAATAGGGCGACAGATACGCAGTATTTT	CASSLGANRATDTQYF
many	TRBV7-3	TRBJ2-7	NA	TGTGCCAGCAGCCCAAACGGGGGGCCCTACGAGCAGTACTTC	CASSPNGGPYEQYF
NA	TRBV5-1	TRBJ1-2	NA	TGCGCCAGCAGCTTGGAGGCGGACAGTAGGGATGGCTGCACCTTC	CASSLEADSRDGCTF
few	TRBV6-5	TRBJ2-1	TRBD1	TGTGCCAGCAGTTACTCCCCCGGACAGGGGGCTGAGCAGTTCTTC	CASSYSPGQGAEQFF
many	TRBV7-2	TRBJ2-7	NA	TGTGCCAGCAGCTTACGGGGGACAATCTCCTACGAGCAGTACTTC	CASSLRGTISYEQYF